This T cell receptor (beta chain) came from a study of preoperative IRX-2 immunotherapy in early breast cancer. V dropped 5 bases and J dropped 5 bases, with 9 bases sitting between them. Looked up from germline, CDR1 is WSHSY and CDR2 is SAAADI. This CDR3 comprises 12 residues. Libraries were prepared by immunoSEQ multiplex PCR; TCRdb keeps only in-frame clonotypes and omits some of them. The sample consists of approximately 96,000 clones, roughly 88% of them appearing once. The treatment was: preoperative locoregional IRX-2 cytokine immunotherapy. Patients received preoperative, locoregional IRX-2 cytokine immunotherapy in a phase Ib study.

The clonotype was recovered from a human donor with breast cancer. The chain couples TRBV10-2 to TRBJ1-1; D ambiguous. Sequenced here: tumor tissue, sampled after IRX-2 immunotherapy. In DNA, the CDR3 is TGCGCCAGCAGTAATATGGGGACTGAAGCTTTCTTT. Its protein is CASSNMGTEAFF.